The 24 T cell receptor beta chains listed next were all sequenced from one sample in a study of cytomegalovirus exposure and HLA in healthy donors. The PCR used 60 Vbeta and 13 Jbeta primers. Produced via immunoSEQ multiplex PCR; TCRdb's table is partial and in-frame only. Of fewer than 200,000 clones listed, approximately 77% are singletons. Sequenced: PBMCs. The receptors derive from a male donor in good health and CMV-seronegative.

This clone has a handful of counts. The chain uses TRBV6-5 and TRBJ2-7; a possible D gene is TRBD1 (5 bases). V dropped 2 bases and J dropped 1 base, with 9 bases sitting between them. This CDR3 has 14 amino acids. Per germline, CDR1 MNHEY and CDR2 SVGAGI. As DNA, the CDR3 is TGTGCCAGCAGTTACCTTGACAGTTCCTACGAGCAGTACTTC. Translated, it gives CASSYLDSSYEQYF.

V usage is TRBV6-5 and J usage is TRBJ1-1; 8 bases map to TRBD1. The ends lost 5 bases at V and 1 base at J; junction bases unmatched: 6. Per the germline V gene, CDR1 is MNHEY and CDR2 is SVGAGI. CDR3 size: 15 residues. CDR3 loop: CASSPAGQGNTEAFF. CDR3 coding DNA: TGTGCCAGCAGTCCAGCAGGACAGGGGAACACTGAAGCTTTCTTT.

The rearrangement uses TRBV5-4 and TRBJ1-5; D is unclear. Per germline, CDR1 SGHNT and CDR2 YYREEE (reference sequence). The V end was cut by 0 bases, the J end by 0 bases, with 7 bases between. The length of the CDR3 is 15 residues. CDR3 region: CASSLGPYSNQPQHF. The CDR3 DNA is TGTGCCAGCAGCTTGGGTCCCTATAGCAATCAGCCCCAGCATTTT.

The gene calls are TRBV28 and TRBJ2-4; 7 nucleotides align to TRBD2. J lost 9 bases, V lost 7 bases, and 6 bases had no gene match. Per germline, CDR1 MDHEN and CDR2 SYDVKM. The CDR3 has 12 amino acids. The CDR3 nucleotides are TGTGCCAGCATGATGGGCGGGGGCATTCAGTACTTC. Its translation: CASMMGGGIQYF.

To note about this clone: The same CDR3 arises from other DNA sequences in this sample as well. The CDR3 bases are TGTGCCAGCAGCGACAGGGACGGCTACACCTTC. It codes for CASSDRDGYTF. The chain recombines TRBV9 with TRBJ1-2, with a weak D call TRBD1 (6 bases). This CDR3 has 11 residues. Trimming took off 3 bases at V and 8 bases at J, with 8 bases between the two ends. Germline CDR1 reads SGDLS; CDR2 reads YYNGEE.

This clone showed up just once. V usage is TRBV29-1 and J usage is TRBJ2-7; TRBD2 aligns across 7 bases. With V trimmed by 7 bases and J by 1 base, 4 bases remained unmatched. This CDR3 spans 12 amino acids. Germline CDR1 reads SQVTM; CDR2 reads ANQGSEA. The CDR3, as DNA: TGCAGCGCCGGGGGAGGGTCCTACGAGCAGTACTTC. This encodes CSAGGGSYEQYF.

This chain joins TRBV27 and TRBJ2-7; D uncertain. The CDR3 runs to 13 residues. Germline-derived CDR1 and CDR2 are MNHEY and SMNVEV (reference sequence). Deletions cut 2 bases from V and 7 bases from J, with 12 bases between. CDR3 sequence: CASSLGSTEEQYF. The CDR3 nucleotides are TGTGCCAGCAGTTTAGGGTCAACAGAAGAGCAGTACTTC.

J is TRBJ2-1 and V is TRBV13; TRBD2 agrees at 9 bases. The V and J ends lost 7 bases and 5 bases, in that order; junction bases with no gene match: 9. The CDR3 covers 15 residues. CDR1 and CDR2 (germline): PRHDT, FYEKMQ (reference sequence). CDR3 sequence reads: CASTFLSGGNNEQFF. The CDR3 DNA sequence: TGTGCCAGCACTTTTCTCAGCGGGGGGAACAATGAGCAGTTCTTC.

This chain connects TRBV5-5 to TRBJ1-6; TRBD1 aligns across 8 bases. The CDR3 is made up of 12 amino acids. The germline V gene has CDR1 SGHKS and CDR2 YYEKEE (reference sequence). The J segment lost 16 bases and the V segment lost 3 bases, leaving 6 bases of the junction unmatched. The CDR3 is CASSYPGQELHF. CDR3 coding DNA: TGTGCCAGCAGCTACCCGGGACAGGAACTCCACTTT.

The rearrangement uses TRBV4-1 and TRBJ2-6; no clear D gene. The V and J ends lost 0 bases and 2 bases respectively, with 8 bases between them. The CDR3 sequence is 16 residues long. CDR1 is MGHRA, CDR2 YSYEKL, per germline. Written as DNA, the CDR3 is TGCGCCAGCAGCCAAGATGCGGCTGCTGGGGCCAACGTCCTGACTTTC. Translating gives CASSQDAAAGANVLTF.

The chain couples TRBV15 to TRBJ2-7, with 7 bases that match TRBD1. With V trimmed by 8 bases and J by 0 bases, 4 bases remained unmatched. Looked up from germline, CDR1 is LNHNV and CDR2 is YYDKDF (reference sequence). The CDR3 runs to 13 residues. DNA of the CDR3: TGTGCCACCTCGGCAGGGGGCTCCTACGAGCAGTACTTC. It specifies CATSAGGSYEQYF.

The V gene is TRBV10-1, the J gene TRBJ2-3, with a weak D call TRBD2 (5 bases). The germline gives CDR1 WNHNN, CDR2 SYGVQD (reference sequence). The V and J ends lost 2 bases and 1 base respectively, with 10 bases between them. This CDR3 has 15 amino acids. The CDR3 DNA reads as TGCGCCAGCAGTGAGGGAGCGGCGGGCACAGATACGCAGTATTTT. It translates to CASSEGAAGTDTQYF.

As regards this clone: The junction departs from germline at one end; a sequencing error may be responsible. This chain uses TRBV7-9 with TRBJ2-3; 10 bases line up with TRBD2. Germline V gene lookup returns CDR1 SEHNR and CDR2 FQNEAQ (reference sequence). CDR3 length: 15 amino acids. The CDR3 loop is CSSSLGLAELGTQYF. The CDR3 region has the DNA TGTTCCAGCAGCCTTGGACTAGCGGAGCTAGGGACGCAGTATTTT. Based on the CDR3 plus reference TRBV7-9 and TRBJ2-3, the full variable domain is DTGVSQNPRHKITKRGQNVTFRCDPISEHNRLYWYRQTLGQGPEFLTYFQNEAQLEKSRLLSDRFSAERPKGSFSTLEIQRTEQGDSAMYLCSSSLGLAELGTQYFGPGTRLTVL.

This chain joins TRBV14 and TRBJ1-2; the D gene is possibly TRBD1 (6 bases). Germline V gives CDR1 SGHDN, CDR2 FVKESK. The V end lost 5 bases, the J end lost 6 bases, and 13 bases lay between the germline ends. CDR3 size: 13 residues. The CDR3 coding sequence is TGTGCCAGCAGCGCCAGGGGAGGGGATGGCTACACCTTC. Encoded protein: CASSARGGDGYTF.

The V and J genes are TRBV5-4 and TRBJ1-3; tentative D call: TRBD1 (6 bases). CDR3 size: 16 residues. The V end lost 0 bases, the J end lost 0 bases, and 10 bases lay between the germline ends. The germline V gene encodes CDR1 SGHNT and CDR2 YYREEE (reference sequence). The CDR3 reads CASSLGGQSSGNTIYF. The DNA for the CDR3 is TGTGCCAGCAGCTTGGGAGGACAGAGCTCTGGAAACACCATATATTTT. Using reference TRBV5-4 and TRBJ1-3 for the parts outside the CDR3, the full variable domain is ETGVTQSPTHLIKTRGQQVTLRCSSQSGHNTVSWYQQALGQGPQFIFQYYREEENGRGNFPPRFSGLQFPNYSSELNVNALELDDSALYLCASSLGGQSSGNTIYFGEGSWLTVV.

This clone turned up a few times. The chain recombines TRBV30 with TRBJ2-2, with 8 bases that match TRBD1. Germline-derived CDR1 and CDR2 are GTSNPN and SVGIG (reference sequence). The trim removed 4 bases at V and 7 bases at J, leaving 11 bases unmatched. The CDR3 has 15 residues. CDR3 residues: CAWNPGTGLGGELFF. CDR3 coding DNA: TGTGCCTGGAATCCCGGGACAGGCCTCGGCGGGGAGCTGTTTTTT.

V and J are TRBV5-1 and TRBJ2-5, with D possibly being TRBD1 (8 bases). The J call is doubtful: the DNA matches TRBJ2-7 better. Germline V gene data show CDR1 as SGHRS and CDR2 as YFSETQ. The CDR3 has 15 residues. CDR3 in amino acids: CASSSYRGGIYEQYF. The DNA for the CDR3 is TGCGCCAGCAGCTCCTACAGGGGGGGGATCTACGAGCAGTACTTC.

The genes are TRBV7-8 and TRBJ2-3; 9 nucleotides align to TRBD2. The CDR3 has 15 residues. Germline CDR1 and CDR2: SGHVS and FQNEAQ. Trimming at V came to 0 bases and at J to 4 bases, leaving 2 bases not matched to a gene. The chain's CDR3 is CASSLASGSADTQYF. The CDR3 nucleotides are TGTGCCAGCAGCTTAGCTAGCGGGAGTGCAGATACGCAGTATTTT. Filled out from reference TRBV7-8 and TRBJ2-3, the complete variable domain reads GAGVSQSPRYKVAKRGQDVALRCDPISGHVSLFWYQQALGQGPEFLTYFQNEAQLDKSGLPSDRFFAERPEGSVSTLKIQRTQQEDSAVYLCASSLASGSADTQYFGPGTRLTVL.

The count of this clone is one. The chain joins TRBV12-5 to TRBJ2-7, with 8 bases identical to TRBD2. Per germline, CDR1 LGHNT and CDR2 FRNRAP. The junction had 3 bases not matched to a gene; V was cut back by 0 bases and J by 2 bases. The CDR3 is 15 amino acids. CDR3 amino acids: CASGLVRRGAYEQYF. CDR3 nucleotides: TGTGCTAGTGGTTTGGTTCGGCGGGGGGCCTACGAGCAGTACTTC.

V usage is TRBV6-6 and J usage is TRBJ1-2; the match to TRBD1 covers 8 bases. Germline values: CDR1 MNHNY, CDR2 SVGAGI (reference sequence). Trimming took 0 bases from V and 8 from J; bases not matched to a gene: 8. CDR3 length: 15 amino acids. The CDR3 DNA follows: TGTGCCAGCAGTTACTCCCGGACAGGGAGCTTCGGCTACACCTTC. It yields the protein CASSYSRTGSFGYTF.

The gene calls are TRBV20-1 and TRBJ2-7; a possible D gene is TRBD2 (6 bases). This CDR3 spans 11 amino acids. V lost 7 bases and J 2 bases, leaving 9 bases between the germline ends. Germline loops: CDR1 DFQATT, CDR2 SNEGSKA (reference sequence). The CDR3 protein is CSGGLTYEQYF. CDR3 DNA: TGCAGTGGGGGACTCACCTACGAGCAGTACTTC.

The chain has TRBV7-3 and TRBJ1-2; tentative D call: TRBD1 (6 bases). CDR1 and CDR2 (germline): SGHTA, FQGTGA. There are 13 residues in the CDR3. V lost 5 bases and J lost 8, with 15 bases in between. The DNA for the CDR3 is TGTGCCAGCAGCCAGAACAGGGTCTGCGGCTACACCTTC. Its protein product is CASSQNRVCGYTF.

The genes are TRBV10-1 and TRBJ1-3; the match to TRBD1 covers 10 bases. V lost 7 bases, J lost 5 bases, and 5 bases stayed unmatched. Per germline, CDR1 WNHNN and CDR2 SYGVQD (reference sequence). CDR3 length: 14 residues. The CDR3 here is CASTGQGKRNTIYF. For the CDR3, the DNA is TGCGCCAGCACGGGACAGGGGAAGAGAAACACCATATATTTT.

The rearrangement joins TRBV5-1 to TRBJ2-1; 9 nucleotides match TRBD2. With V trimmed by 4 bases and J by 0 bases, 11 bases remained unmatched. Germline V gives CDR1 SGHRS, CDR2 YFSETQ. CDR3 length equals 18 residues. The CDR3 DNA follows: TGCGCCAGCAGCCCAGGGACTAGCCTAATCCTCTCCTACAATGAGCAGTTCTTC. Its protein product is CASSPGTSLILSYNEQFF.